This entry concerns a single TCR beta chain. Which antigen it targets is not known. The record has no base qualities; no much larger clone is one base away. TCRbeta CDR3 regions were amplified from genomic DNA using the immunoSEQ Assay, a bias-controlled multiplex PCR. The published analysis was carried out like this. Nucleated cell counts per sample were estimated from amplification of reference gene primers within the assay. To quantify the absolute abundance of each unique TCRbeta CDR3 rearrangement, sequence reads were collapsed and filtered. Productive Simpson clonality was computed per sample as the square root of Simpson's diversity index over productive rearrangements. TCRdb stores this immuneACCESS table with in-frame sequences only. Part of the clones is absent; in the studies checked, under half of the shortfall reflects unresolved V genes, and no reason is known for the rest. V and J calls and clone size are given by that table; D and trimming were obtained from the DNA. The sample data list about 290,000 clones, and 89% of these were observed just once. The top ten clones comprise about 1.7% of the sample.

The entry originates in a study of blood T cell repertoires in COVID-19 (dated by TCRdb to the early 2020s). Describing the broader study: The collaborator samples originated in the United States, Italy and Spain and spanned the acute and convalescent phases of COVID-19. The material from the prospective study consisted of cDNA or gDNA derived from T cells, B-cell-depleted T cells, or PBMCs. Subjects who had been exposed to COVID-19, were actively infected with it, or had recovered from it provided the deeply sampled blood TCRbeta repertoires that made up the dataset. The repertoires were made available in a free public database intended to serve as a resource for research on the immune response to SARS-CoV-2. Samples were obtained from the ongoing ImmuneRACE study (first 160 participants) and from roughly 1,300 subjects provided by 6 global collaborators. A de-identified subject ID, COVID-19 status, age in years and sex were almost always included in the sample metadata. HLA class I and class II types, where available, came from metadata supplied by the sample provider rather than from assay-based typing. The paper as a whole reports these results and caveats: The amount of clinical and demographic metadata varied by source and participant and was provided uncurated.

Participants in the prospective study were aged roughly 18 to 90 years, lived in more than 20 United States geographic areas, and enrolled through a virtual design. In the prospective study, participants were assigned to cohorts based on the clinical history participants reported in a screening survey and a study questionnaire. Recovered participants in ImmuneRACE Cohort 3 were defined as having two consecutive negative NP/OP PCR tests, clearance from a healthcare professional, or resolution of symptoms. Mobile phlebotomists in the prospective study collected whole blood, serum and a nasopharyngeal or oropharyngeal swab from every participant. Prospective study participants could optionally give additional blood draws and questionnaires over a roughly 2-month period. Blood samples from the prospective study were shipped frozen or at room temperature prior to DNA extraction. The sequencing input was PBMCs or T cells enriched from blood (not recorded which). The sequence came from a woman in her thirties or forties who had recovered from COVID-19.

The CDR3 reads CASSLLGGASTEAFF. The DNA sequence reads TGCGCCAGCAGCTTGTTAGGGGGCGCGTCAACTGAAGCTTTCTTT. The sequence is built from TRBV5-1 and TRBJ1-1; a stretch of 7 junction bases matches TRBD1. CDR1 and CDR2, per the germline V gene, are SGHRS and YFSETQ. From the cysteine through the phenylalanine, the CDR3 covers 15 amino acids. Only CDR3 DNA remains: 45 bases, in frame from the first base. Germline trimming: 1 base from V, 5 bases from J; junction bases outside gene matches: 8.